This T cell receptor (beta chain) is from a study of blood T cell repertoires in COVID-19. Sequencing was performed with immunoSEQ multiplex PCR; in TCRdb, only in-frame clones are kept and a portion is missing. This sample has some 220,000 clones, with 65% to 90% found just once. CDR1 and CDR2 (germline): LGHNA, YSLEER. The CDR3 is 16 amino acids. Trimming removed 3 bases at V and 0 bases at J, with 9 bases between. This sequence was found in a woman in her 70s with COVID-19, enrolled during active disease. The specimen sequenced was peripheral blood. The chain is built from TRBV4-3 and TRBJ1-6, with D unresolved. The CDR3, as DNA: TGCGCCAGCAGCCAGGAACAGTACTCCTATAATTCACCCCTCCACTTT. Amino acids: CASSQEQYSYNSPLHF.